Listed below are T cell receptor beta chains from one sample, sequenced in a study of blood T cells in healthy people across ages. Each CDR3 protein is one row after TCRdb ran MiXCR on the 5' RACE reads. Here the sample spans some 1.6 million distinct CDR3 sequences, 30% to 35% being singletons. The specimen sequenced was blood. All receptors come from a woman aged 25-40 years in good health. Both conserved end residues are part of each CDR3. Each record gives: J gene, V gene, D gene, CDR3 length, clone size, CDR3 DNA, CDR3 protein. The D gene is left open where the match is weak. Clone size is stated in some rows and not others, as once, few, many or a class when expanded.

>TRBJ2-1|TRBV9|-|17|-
TGTGCCAGCAGCCTATATTCCGGGACCAGACCCTACAATGAGCAGTTCTTC
CASSLYSGTRPYNEQFF
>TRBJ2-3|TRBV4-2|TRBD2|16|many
TGTGCCAGCAGCCAGGGGACTAGCGGCAACACAGATACGCAGTATTTT
CASSQGTSGNTDTQYF
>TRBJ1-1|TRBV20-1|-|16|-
TGCAGTGCTAGACCGGGGGGGGGACCTCGCTCTACTGAAGCTTTCTTT
CSARPGGGPRSTEAFF
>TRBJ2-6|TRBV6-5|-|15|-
TGTGCCAACAGACCCTTTGAATCTGGGGCCAACGTCCTGACTTTC
CANRPFESGANVLTF
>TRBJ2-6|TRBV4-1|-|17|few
TGCGCCAGCAAACTTCAAGAATGGGGGCCTGGGGCCAACGTCCTGACTTTC
CASKLQEWGPGANVLTF
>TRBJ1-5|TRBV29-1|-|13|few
TGCAGCGTGGGGCGGGGTAGCAATCAGCCCCAGCATTTT
CSVGRGSNQPQHF
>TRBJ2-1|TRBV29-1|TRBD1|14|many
TGCAGCGTCGCCCGGGACAGGGACTACAATGAGCAGTTCTTC
CSVARDRDYNEQFF
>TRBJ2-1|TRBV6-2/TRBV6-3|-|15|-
TGTGCCAGCATTAGGGGGGGTAGCTCCTACAATGAGCAGTTCTTC
CASIRGGSSYNEQFF
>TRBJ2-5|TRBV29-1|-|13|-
TGCAGCATTCGGTATTCGGTTCAAGAGACCCAGTACTTC
CSIRYSVQETQYF
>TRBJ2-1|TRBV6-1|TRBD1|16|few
TGTGCCAGCAGTGAACGGGACAGGGGAGCTAACAATGAGCAGTTCTTC
CASSERDRGANNEQFF
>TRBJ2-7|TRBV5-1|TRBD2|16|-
TGCGCCAGCAGCTTGGTCCCTAGCGGGAGCCACTACGAACAGTACTTC
CASSLVPSGSHYEQYF
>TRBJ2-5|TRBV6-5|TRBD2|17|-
TGTGCCAGCAGTTACCTGTTCGGGACTAGCGGCGGGGAGACCCAGTACTTC
CASSYLFGTSGGETQYF
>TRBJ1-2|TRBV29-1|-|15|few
TGCAGCGTTGAACTCCCGGGACACGGAAACTATGGCTACACCTTC
CSVELPGHGNYGYTF
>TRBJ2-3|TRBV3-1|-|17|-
TGTGCCAGCAGCCCCTATTTGGGGGGCCCCAGCACAGATACGCAGTATTTT
CASSPYLGGPSTDTQYF
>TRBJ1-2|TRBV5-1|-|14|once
TGCACCAGCAGCTTGGCTACGGGGGAAGATGGCTACACCTTC
CTSSLATGEDGYTF
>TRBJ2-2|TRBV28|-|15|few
TGTGCCAGCAGCCCCCCGCAGATGAACACCGGGGAGCTGTTTTTT
CASSPPQMNTGELFF
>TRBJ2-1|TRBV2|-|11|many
TGTGCCAGCAGTGACTCTAATGAGCAGTTCTTC
CASSDSNEQFF
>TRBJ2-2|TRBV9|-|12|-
TGTGCCAGCAGCGTAGCCCCGGGGGAGCTGTTTTTT
CASSVAPGELFF
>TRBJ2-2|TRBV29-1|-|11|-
TGCAGCGCGTCGTTGTTGGAGGAGCTGTTTTTT
CSASLLEELFF
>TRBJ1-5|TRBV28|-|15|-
TGTGCCAGCAACCGGCGGGGCAGGACCAATCAGCCCCAGCATTTT
CASNRRGRTNQPQHF
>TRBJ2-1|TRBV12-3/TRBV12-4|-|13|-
TGTGCCAGCAGTTTAACCCCTTTAGGTGAGCAGTTCTTC
CASSLTPLGEQFF
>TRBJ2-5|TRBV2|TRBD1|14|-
TGTGCCAGACGACGAGGGGGCTTGAGAGAGACCCAGTACTTC
CARRRGGLRETQYF
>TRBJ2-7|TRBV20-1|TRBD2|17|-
TGCAGTGCTAGAGCAAGGCTAGCGGGAGGGGCTCACTACGAGCAGTACTTC
CSARARLAGGAHYEQYF
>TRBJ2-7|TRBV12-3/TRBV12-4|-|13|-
TGTGCCAGCAGGGTCCAGGGGCACTACGAGCAGTACTTC
CASRVQGHYEQYF
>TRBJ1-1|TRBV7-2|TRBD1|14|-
TGTGCCAGCAGCCCAAGACAGGGGGACACTGAAGCTTTCTTT
CASSPRQGDTEAFF
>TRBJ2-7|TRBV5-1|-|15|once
TGCGCCGGCAGCTTGGGGTTTACGAGTTCCTACGAGCAGTACTTC
CAGSLGFTSSYEQYF
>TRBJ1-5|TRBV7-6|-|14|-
TGTGCCAGCAGCTTATATACGAGCAATCAGCCCCAGCATTTT
CASSLYTSNQPQHF
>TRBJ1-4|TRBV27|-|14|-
TGTGCCAGCAGTTTGCAGCTAACAAATGAAAAACTGTTTTTT
CASSLQLTNEKLFF
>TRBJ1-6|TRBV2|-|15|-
TGTGCCAGCAGTGAAGGCACACAGAGGAATTCACCCCTCCACTTT
CASSEGTQRNSPLHF
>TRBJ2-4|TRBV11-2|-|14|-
TGTGCCAGCAGTTCAGGACGGGACAAAAACATTCAGTACTTC
CASSSGRDKNIQYF